The entry that follows covers one T cell receptor beta chain sequence. Participants' own reports of clinical history determined their cohort assignment. Trimming removed 6 bases from V and 3 bases from J, with 15 bases in between. Germline V gene lookup returns CDR1 SGHKS and CDR2 YYEKEE (reference sequence). CDR3 length equals 14 residues. These data come from a study of blood T cell repertoires in COVID-19. Measured with immunoSEQ multiplex PCR; TCRdb has only the in-frame clones, and not every one. This table holds around 200,000 clones, 90% found once. Sequencing input: PBMCs or T cells enriched from blood (not recorded which). This clonotype was obtained from a man under 40 who had recovered from COVID-19. The chain couples TRBV5-5 to TRBJ1-1; tentatively, D is TRBD1 (5 bases). The CDR3 region has the DNA TGTGCCAGCATCTCAGAGCCCAGGGACACTGAAGCTTTCTTT. Protein product: CASISEPRDTEAFF.